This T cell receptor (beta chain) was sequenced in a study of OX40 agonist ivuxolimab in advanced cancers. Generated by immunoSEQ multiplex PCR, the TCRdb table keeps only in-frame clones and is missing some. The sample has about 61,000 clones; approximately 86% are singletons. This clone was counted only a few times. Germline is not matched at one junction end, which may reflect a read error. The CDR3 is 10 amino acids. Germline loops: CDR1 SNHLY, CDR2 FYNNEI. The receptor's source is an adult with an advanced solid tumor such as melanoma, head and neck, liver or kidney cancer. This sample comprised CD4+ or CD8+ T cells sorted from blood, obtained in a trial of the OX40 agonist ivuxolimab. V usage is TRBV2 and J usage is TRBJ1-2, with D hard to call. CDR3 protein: CASSSPGLYF. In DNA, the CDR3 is TGTGCCAGCAGTTCCCCGGGATTATACTTC.